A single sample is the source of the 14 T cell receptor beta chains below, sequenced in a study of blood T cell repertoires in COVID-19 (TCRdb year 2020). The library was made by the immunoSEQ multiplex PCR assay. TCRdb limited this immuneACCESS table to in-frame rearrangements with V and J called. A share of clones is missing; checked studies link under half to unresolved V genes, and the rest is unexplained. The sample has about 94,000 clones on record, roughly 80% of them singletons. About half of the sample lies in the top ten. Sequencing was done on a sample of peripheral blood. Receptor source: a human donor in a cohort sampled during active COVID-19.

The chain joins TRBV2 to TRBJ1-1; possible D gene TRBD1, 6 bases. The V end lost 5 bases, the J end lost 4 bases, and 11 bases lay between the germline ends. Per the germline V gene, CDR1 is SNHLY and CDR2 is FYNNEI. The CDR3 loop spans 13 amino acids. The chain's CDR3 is CASSPDRTTEAFF. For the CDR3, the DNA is TGTGCCAGCAGTCCAGACAGGACCACTGAAGCTTTCTTT.

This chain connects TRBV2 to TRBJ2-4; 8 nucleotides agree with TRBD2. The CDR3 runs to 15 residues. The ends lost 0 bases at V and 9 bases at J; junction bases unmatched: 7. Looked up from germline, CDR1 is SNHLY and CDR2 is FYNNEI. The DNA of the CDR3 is TGTGCCAGCAGTGAAGCAGGCGGGAGGTGGGCCATTCAGTACTTC. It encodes CASSEAGGRWAIQYF.

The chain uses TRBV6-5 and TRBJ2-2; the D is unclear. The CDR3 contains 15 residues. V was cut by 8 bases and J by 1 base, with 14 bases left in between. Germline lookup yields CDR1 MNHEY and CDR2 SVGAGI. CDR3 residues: CASRGLLVNTGELFF. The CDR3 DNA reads TGTGCCAGCCGAGGTTTACTCGTGAACACCGGGGAGCTGTTTTTT.

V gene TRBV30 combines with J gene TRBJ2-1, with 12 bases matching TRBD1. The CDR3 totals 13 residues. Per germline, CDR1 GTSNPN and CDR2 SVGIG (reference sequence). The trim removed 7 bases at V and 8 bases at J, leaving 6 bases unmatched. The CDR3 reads CASPGQGAHEQFF. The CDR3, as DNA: TGTGCCTCACCGGGACAGGGGGCTCATGAGCAGTTCTTC.

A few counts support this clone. The CDR3 DNA reads TGCGCCAGCAGGGGGACAGGGGGGAACACTGAAGCTTTCTTT. Translating gives CASRGTGGNTEAFF. The rearrangement joins TRBV10-2 to TRBJ1-1; 11 bases line up with TRBD1. Germline loops: CDR1 WSHSY, CDR2 SAAADI. Trimming cost V 6 bases and J 1 base; bases outside gene matches: 1. The CDR3 loop spans 14 amino acids.

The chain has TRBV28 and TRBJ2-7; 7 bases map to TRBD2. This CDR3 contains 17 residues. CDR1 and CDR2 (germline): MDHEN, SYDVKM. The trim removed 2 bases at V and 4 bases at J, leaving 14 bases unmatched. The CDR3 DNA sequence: TGTGCCAGCAGTTTAACCCCCGTGGGAGGGGCACGTTACGAGCAGTACTTC. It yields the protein CASSLTPVGGARYEQYF.

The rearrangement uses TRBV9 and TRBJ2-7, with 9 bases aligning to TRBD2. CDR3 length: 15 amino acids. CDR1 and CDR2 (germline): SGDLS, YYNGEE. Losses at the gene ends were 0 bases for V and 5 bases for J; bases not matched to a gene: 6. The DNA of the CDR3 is TGTGCCAGCAGCGTAGGAGGTAGCGGGAGCCACGAGCAGTACTTC. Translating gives CASSVGGSGSHEQYF.

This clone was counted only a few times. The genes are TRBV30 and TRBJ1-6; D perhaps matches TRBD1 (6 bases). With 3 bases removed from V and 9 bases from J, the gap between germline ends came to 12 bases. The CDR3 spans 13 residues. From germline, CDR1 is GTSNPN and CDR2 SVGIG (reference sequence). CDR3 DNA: TGTGCCTGGAGCGCCCCAGGGGTTTCACCCCTCCACTTT. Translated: CAWSAPGVSPLHF.

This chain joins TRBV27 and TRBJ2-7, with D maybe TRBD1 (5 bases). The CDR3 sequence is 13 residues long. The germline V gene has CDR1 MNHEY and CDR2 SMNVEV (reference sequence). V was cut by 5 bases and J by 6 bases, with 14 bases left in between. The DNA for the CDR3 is TGTGCCAGCAGTCCCCGGACAAGCGTCGAGCAGTACTTC. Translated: CASSPRTSVEQYF.

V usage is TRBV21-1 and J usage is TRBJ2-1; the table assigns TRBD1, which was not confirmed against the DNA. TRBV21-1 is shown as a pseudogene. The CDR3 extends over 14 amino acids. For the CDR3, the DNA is TGTGCCAGCAGCAATGATGCAGGGTCCAATGAGCAGTTCTTC. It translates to CASSNDAGSNEQFF.

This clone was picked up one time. The CDR3: CASSLGSPFYNEQFF. The DNA of the CDR3 is TGTGCCAGCAGCCTGGGGAGCCCCTTCTACAATGAGCAGTTCTTC. The chain has TRBV5-6 and TRBJ2-1; the D gene is possibly TRBD2 (5 bases). V was trimmed by 4 bases and J by 3 bases, leaving 14 bases between them. This CDR3 spans 15 amino acids. The V gene's germline CDR1 is SGHDT and CDR2 YYEEEE.

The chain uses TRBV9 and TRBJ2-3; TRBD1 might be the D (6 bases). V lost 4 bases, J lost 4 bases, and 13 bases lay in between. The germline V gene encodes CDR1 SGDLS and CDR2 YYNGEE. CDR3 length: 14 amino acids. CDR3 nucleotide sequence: TGTGCCAGCAGCTCCCGGACAGTCGCAGATACGCAGTATTTT. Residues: CASSSRTVADTQYF.

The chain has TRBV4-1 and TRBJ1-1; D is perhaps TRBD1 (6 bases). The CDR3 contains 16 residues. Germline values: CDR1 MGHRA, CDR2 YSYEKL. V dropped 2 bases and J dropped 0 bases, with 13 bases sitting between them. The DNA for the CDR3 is TGCGCCAGCAGCCAAAGTCCGGGACACCTGAACACTGAAGCTTTCTTT. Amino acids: CASSQSPGHLNTEAFF.

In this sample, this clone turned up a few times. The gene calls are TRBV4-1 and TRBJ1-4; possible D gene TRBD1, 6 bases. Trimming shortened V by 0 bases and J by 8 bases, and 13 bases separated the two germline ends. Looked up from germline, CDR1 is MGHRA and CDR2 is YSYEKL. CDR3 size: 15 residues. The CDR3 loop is CASSQEDIRGEKLFF. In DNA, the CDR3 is TGCGCCAGCAGCCAAGAAGACATTAGGGGGGAAAAACTGTTTTTT.